These 28 T cell receptor beta chains share one sample of origin, sequenced in a study of response to subunit inactivated influenza vaccine. TCRdb reanalysed the RT-PCR reads using MiXCR and keeps one entry per CDR3 protein. Of more than 450,000 distinct CDR3 sequences in the sample, around 11% were seen once. Material: PBMCs from blood, obtained on the day of vaccination. The receptor source for this set is a man aged 45 to 65 who received an inactivated influenza vaccine.

This clonotype was counted a few times. This rearrangement joins TRBV12-3 or TRBV12-4 to TRBJ2-7; the D is unclear. V lost 8 bases, J lost 7 bases, and 15 bases lay in between. The CDR3 is 12 residues long. CDR3 loop: CASPPAIGEQYF. In nucleotides, the CDR3 is TGTGCCAGCCCACCAGCCATCGGGGAGCAGTACTTC.

The table lists this clonotype with a few counts. The rearrangement links TRBV11-2 to TRBJ2-7; 7 nucleotides line up with TRBD2. The CDR3 is made up of 15 amino acids. Germline V gene data show CDR1 as SGHAT and CDR2 as FQNNGV. Trimming removed 0 bases from V and 3 bases from J; junction bases left unmatched: 5. CDR3 protein: CASSLEAGDLYEQYF. In DNA form, the CDR3 reads TGTGCCAGCAGCTTAGAGGCGGGAGACCTCTACGAGCAGTACTTC. Variable domain in full (rest from reference TRBV11-2 and TRBJ2-7): EAGVAQSPRYKIIEKRQSVAFWCNPISGHATLYWYQQILGQGPKLLIQFQNNGVVDDSQLPKDRFSAERLKGVDSTLKIQPAKLEDSAVYLCASSLEAGDLYEQYFGPGTRLTVT.

V gene TRBV12-3 or TRBV12-4 combines with J gene TRBJ2-7, with D unclear. This CDR3 has 14 residues. The V end lost 3 bases, the J end lost 3 bases, and 12 bases lay between the germline ends. CDR3 in DNA: TGTGCCAGCAGTTTTTCCCGGAGCCTCTACGAGCAGTACTTC. Protein product: CASSFSRSLYEQYF.

This sequence joins TRBV28 and TRBJ2-4; D remains unclear. With 6 bases removed from V and 1 base from J, the gap between germline ends came to 19 bases. Germline CDR1 reads MDHEN; CDR2 reads SYDVKM. This CDR3 is built from 17 residues. DNA of the CDR3: TGTGCCAGCAGCCCCCGCCTGGGTTTGAGCGCCAAAAACATTCAGTACTTC. This codes for CASSPRLGLSAKNIQYF.

This clonotype was seen a handful of times. The rearrangement uses TRBV6-2 or TRBV6-3 and TRBJ2-3; the D gene could be TRBD1 or TRBD2 (5 bases each). CDR1 and CDR2 (germline): MNHEY, SVGEGT. V was cut by 6 bases and J by 4 bases, with 14 bases left in between. The CDR3 runs 14 residues. The CDR3: CASRSVRGADTQYF. The CDR3 DNA reads TGTGCCAGCAGATCCGTCAGAGGGGCAGATACGCAGTATTTT.

This clonotype was seen at least ten times. The chain joins TRBV21-1 to TRBJ2-2; TRBD1 reflects the table's D call only, with no check against the DNA. TRBV21-1 is shown as a pseudogene. The CDR3 runs to 15 residues. The CDR3 loop reads CASSRDRKYTGELFF. DNA for the CDR3: TGTGCCAGCAGTCGGGACAGAAAATACACCGGGGAGCTGTTTTTT.

Remarks on this clonotype: One end of the junction varies from germline; a read error may be responsible. The V and J genes are TRBV3-1 and TRBJ1-1, with 10 bases fitting TRBD1. From germline, CDR1 is LGHDT and CDR2 YNNKEL (reference sequence). CDR3 length: 14 residues. CDR3 nucleotide sequence: TGTGACAGCAGCCAAGTCGGGACAGGGGCTGAAGCTTTCTTT. It is translated as CDSSQVGTGAEAFF.

This clonotype was observed many times. V gene TRBV4-3 combines with J gene TRBJ2-3, with TRBD2 matching over 12 bases. Germline V gene sequence: CDR1 LGHNA, CDR2 YSLEER. The V gene end was trimmed by 0 bases and the J gene end by 4 bases; junction bases not matched to a gene: 2. The CDR3 is made up of 16 amino acids. The CDR3 loop is CASSQDLAGGADTQYF. The CDR3 DNA sequence: TGCGCCAGCAGCCAAGATCTAGCGGGGGGGGCAGATACGCAGTATTTT.

The rearrangement joins TRBV9 to TRBJ2-3; D possibly corresponds to TRBD2 (5 bases). The CDR3 loop spans 13 amino acids. The V gene's germline CDR1 is SGDLS and CDR2 YYNGEE. V lost 0 bases to trimming and J lost 5 bases, with 7 bases between them. This chain's CDR3 is CASSVARGDTQYF. The DNA of the CDR3 is TGTGCCAGCAGCGTAGCCCGGGGAGATACGCAGTATTTT.

This clonotype was found many times. The J gene is TRBJ2-2, the V gene TRBV6-2 or TRBV6-3, with a weak D call TRBD1 (6 bases). Germline CDR1 reads MNHEY; CDR2 reads SVGEGT. The CDR3 runs to 15 residues. V was shortened by 6 bases and J by 1 base, with 12 bases between the two germline ends. The CDR3 protein is CASRPQTGNTGELFF. The CDR3, as DNA: TGTGCCAGCAGACCCCAGACAGGGAACACCGGGGAGCTGTTTTTT.

This clonotype appeared a few times. The CDR3 loop reads CASSSDGQKGEGEKLFF. CDR3 in DNA: TGCGCCAGCAGCTCGGACGGACAAAAGGGGGAAGGAGAAAAACTGTTTTTT. The chain couples TRBV5-1 to TRBJ1-4; possible D gene TRBD1, 6 bases. Germline V gene lookup returns CDR1 SGHRS and CDR2 YFSETQ. Trimming cost V 3 bases and J 8 bases, with 23 bases left between them. This CDR3 has 17 amino acids.

V gene TRBV24-1 combines with J gene TRBJ2-2, with unresolved D. The V and J ends lost 2 bases and 5 bases respectively, with 11 bases between them. Germline CDR1 KGHDR, CDR2 SFDVKD. CDR3 length: 15 amino acids. CDR3 coding DNA: TGTGCCACCAGTGATTCGTCGATTGTAACCGGGGAGCTGTTTTTT. It is translated as CATSDSSIVTGELFF.

V and J are TRBV3-1 and TRBJ2-7, with 9 bases aligning to TRBD1. The CDR3 runs 14 residues. V dropped 2 bases and J dropped 6; count of bases not matched to a gene: 5. Germline CDR1 and CDR2: LGHDT and YNNKEL (reference sequence). CDR3 bases: TGTGCCAGCAGCCAATGGACAGGGGTTTCCGAGCAGTACTTC. Protein sequence: CASSQWTGVSEQYF.

CDR3 amino acids: CSVGTLAVLTQYF. In nucleotides, the CDR3 is TGCAGCGTTGGAACCCTAGCTGTGTTGACCCAGTACTTC. The chain couples TRBV29-1 to TRBJ2-5, with D possibly being TRBD2 (5 bases). This CDR3 is 13 amino acids long. V was clipped by 4 bases and J by 7 bases, with 16 bases between them. Germline CDR1 and CDR2: SQVTM and ANQGSEA.

This clonotype was found many times. V is TRBV12-3 or TRBV12-4 and J is TRBJ2-1, with 12 positions matching TRBD2. The CDR3 sequence is 15 residues long. The junction had 4 bases not matched to a gene; V was cut back by 5 bases and J by 5 bases. The CDR3, as DNA: TGTGCCAGCAGTACTCTAGCGGGAGGGGACAATGAGCAGTTCTTC. Translating gives CASSTLAGGDNEQFF.

The chain has TRBV20-1 and TRBJ2-3, with 10 bases identical to TRBD2. Germline CDR1 DFQATT, CDR2 SNEGSKA (reference sequence). J gave up 5 bases and V 5 bases, and 7 bases lay outside the gene matches. There are 14 residues in the CDR3. In DNA, the CDR3 is TGCAGTGCTGGTAGCGGGGGGCCGAGAGATACGCAGTATTTT. This codes for CSAGSGGPRDTQYF.

This clonotype showed up just a few times. The chain links TRBV7-2 to TRBJ2-3; 8 nucleotides line up with TRBD1. Germline loops: CDR1 SGHTA, CDR2 FQGNSA. The CDR3 has 17 residues. The V gene end was trimmed by 5 bases and the J gene end by 3 bases; junction bases not matched to a gene: 13. In DNA, the CDR3 is TGTGCCAGCAGCCGGATTGACAGGGGACTCACTACAGATACGCAGTATTTT. Translation: CASSRIDRGLTTDTQYF.

This clonotype appeared a few times. This chain links TRBV18 with TRBJ2-2, with D perhaps matching TRBD1 (6 bases). Germline V gives CDR1 KGHSH, CDR2 LQKENI. The CDR3 is 17 amino acids. V dropped 4 bases and J dropped 2 bases, with 17 bases sitting between them. The chain's CDR3 is CASSRRQVGDNTGELFF. CDR3 DNA sequence: TGTGCCAGCTCACGAAGACAGGTTGGGGATAACACCGGGGAGCTGTTTTTT.

This clonotype was detected a few times. This chain uses TRBV7-2 with TRBJ2-5; D unresolved. In germline, CDR1 is SGHTA, CDR2 FQGNSA. The CDR3 loop spans 11 amino acids. Between the trimmed V and J ends, which lost 8 bases and 11 bases, there was a span of 15 bases. In DNA form, the CDR3 reads TGTGCCAGCGGAAGAACTCTAGAGCAGTACTTC. Protein sequence: CASGRTLEQYF. Combining the CDR3 with reference TRBV7-2 and TRBJ2-5 gives the whole variable domain GAGVSQSPSNKVTEKGKDVELRCDPISGHTALYWYRQSLGQGLEFLIYFQGNSAPDKSGLPSDRFSAERTGGSVSTLTIQRTQQEDSAVYLCASGRTLEQYFGPGTRLLVL.

This clonotype was seen a few times. CDR3 protein: CASSPTLDTEAFF. The CDR3 DNA reads as TGTGCCAGCAGCCCGACCCTAGACACTGAAGCTTTCTTT. V and J are TRBV5-6 and TRBJ1-1; D unclear. The CDR3 is 13 amino acids. Trimming shortened V by 4 bases and J by 3 bases, and 10 bases separated the two germline ends. Germline V gene lookup returns CDR1 SGHDT and CDR2 YYEEEE.

The V and J genes are TRBV12-3 or TRBV12-4 and TRBJ1-4; D ambiguous. This CDR3 is built from 14 residues. Trimming cost V 2 bases and J 6 bases, with 10 bases left between them. The CDR3 loop is CASSLKGGDEKLFF. The CDR3 nucleotides read TGTGCCAGCAGTTTAAAGGGTGGGGATGAAAAACTGTTTTTT.

Only a few counts were recorded for this clonotype. The chain uses TRBV4-3 and TRBJ2-1, with no clear D. Germline CDR1 is LGHNA and CDR2 is YSLEER. This CDR3 is built from 15 residues. The V end was cut by 0 bases, the J end by 3 bases, with 9 bases between. In nucleotides, the CDR3 is TGCGCCAGCAGCCAAGAAGATGGCTTCTACAATGAGCAGTTCTTC. This encodes CASSQEDGFYNEQFF.

This clonotype was picked up a small number of times. The chain recombines TRBV7-2 with TRBJ1-2, with a weak D call TRBD1 (5 bases). Germline V lookup: CDR1 SGHTA, CDR2 FQGNSA. V lost 4 bases to trimming and J lost 7 bases, with 19 bases between them. The CDR3 is made up of 15 amino acids. In DNA form, the CDR3 reads TGTGCCAGCAGCTCAGCGCAGGGATTCCTTTCTGGCTACACCTTC. Translation gives CASSSAQGFLSGYTF.

This rearrangement joins TRBV3-1 to TRBJ2-1, with a weak D call TRBD2 (6 bases). Trimming left V 0 bases short and J 5 bases short, with 11 bases between. Germline CDR1 is LGHDT and CDR2 is YNNKEL (reference sequence). The CDR3 sequence is 15 residues long. Here the CDR3 reads CASSQDTSWDNEQFF. CDR3 nucleotide sequence: TGTGCCAGCAGCCAAGACACTAGCTGGGACAATGAGCAGTTCTTC.

This clonotype has more than one count but fewer than ten. The rearrangement links TRBV4-3 to TRBJ2-1; the match to TRBD2 covers 8 bases. The CDR3 is 17 residues long. Germline CDR1 is LGHNA and CDR2 is YSLEER. J was trimmed by 0 bases and V by 1 base; bases with no gene match: 5. CDR3 in amino acids: CASSQVTSGSSYNEQFF. CDR3 DNA sequence: TGCGCCAGCAGCCAAGTCACTAGCGGAAGCTCCTACAATGAGCAGTTCTTC.

The rearrangement uses TRBV19 and TRBJ2-1; possible D gene TRBD2, 5 bases. The ends were cut back, 10 bases at V and 1 base at J, with 17 bases in the middle. Germline V CDR1 and CDR2: LNHDA, SQIVND (reference sequence). The CDR3 has 15 residues. CDR3: CATNKWGESYNEQFF. CDR3 DNA: TGTGCCACTAATAAGTGGGGAGAGTCCTACAATGAGCAGTTCTTC.

This clonotype has a handful of counts. This chain links TRBV7-9 with TRBJ2-1; D tentatively fits TRBD1 or TRBD2 (6 bases each). Germline CDR1 reads SEHNR; CDR2 reads FQNEAQ (reference sequence). Trimming removed 5 bases from V and 9 bases from J, with 17 bases in between. The CDR3 spans 14 residues. CDR3 sequence (DNA): TGTGCCAGCAGCCCGGGGGCCGGGCGCAGTGAGCAGTTCTTC. Amino acid sequence: CASSPGAGRSEQFF. Together with reference TRBV7-9 and TRBJ2-1, the CDR3 gives the full variable domain: DTGVSQNPRHKITKRGQNVTFRCDPISEHNRLYWYRQTLGQGPEFLTYFQNEAQLEKSRLLSDRFSAERPKGSFSTLEIQRTEQGDSAMYLCASSPGAGRSEQFFGPGTRLTVL.

A few counts support this clonotype. The chain carries TRBV5-1 and TRBJ2-7; a possible D gene is TRBD2 (5 bases). The germline CDR1 and CDR2 sequences are SGHRS and YFSETQ. This CDR3 comprises 13 residues. Trimming took 4 bases from V and 0 from J, leaving 8 bases between them. CDR3 coding DNA: TGCGCCAGCAGCCCCGGGATCTCCTACGAGCAGTACTTC. It codes for CASSPGISYEQYF. Supplemented by reference TRBV5-1 and TRBJ2-7, the full variable domain reads KAGVTQTPRYLIKTRGQQVTLSCSPISGHRSVSWYQQTPGQGLQFLFEYFSETQRNKGNFPGRFSGRQFSNSRSEMNVSTLELGDSALYLCASSPGISYEQYFGPGTRLTVT.